Only a few counts were recorded for the clone carrying this TCR beta chain. Its specificity is unknown. The germline V and J ends were trimmed by 6 bases and 1 base, with 13 bases remaining between them. CDR3 length: 15 residues. Germline CDR1 is WNHNN and CDR2 is SYGVQD (reference sequence). This entry is derived from a study of persistence of HIV-infected CD4 T cells. Study-level background: Multiple blood draws of up to 180 mL, except a couple of donors with single leukapheresis.

The immunoSEQ assay was version 4, run in survey mode. Genomic DNA was diluted to around 10 ng/uL, up to roughly 1 ug per sample. Clones were sequenced by immunoSEQ multiplex PCR, and TCRdb holds only the in-frame ones, with some missing. Among some 7,000 clones listed, 79% were seen once. The stimulus was lysate of CMV-infected fibroblasts, approximately 9.6 ug/mL. Responding CD4+ T cells were sorted by upregulation of both CD40 ligand and CD69. Study observations and caveats: CMV- and Gag-responding cells had lower TCRbeta richness than CD3/CD28-responding cells. Rare CMV-responding cells carrying HIV-1 proviruses were not analyzed separately for TCR.

Specimen: CD4+ T cells sorted from PBMCs after roughly 18-hour stimulation, collected from a patient who received antiretroviral therapy. V gene TRBV10-1 combines with J gene TRBJ1-5; the D is unclear. This sequence originates from an adult woman with HIV who was CMV-seropositive. CDR3 nucleotide sequence: TGCGCCAGCAGGGGTGAACAGAGGAGCAATCAGCCCCAGCATTTT. Its translation: CASRGEQRSNQPQHF.